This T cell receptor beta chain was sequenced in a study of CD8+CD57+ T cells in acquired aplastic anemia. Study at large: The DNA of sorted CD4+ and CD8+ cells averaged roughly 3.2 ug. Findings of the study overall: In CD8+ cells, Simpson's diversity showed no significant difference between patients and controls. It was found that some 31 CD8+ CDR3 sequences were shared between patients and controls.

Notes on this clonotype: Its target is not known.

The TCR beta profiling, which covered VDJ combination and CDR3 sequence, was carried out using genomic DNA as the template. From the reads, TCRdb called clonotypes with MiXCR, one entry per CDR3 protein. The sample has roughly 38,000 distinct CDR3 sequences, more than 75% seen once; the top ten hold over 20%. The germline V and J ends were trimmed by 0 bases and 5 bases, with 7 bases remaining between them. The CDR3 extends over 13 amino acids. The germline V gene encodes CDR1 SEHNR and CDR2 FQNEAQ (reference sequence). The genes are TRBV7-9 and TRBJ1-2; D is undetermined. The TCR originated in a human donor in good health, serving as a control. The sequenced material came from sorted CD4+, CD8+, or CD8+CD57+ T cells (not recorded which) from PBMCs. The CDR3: CASSLATRYGYTF. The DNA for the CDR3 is TGTGCCAGCAGCTTAGCGACGAGGTATGGCTACACCTTC.